Listed here are 32 T cell receptor beta chains from one sample, sequenced in a study of blood T cell repertoires in COVID-19. Libraries were prepared by immunoSEQ multiplex PCR; TCRdb keeps only in-frame clonotypes and omits some of them. This table has approximately 45,000 clones, about 89% appearing once. Sequencing was performed on peripheral blood. The receptors stem from an elderly woman with COVID-19, enrolled during active disease.

The chain couples TRBV6-5 to TRBJ1-2; 7 bases are a match to TRBD1. CDR1 MNHEY and CDR2 SVGAGI come from the germline V gene. V gave up 1 base and J gave up 6 bases; unmatched junction bases: 8. The CDR3 totals 15 residues. The CDR3: CASSYWDSPTNGYTF. CDR3 bases: TGTGCCAGCAGTTACTGGGACAGCCCAACTAATGGCTACACCTTC.

The rearrangement joins TRBV10-3 to TRBJ1-1; 9 positions agree with TRBD1. After removal of 6 bases from V and 4 bases from J, the junction contained 9 bases not matched to a gene. Germline V CDR1 and CDR2: ENHRY, SYGVKD. The CDR3 covers 15 residues. The CDR3 nucleotides read TGTGCCATCAGGGCATCCACAGGGGGCTCCACTGAAGCTTTCTTT. Translating it yields CAIRASTGGSTEAFF.

The chain couples TRBV30 to TRBJ1-5; D call uncertain. The CDR3 contains 13 residues. Deletions cut 2 bases from V and 9 bases from J, with 14 bases between. Germline V lookup: CDR1 GTSNPN, CDR2 SVGIG (reference sequence). The CDR3 is CAWSPARNGPQHF. In DNA, the CDR3 is TGTGCCTGGAGTCCTGCGAGGAATGGGCCCCAGCATTTT.

The V call is TRBV7-2, the J call TRBJ2-1; 7 nucleotides line up with TRBD2. Germline V CDR1 and CDR2: SGHTA, FQGNSA. This CDR3 contains 15 residues. V was pared by 5 bases and J by 6 bases, with 10 bases of the junction left unmatched. The CDR3 bases are TGTGCCAGCAGCCAACAGCGGGATGAGGGCAATGAGCAGTTCTTC. Translating gives CASSQQRDEGNEQFF.

This clone appeared a single time. The rearrangement uses TRBV6-5 and TRBJ2-7; no definite D call. Trimming took 7 bases from V and 6 from J, leaving 10 bases between them. Germline CDR1 reads MNHEY; CDR2 reads SVGAGI. This CDR3 is built from 11 residues. The CDR3 DNA is TGTGCCAGCATATCAGGTCCCGAGCAGTACTTC. It translates to CASISGPEQYF.

This chain joins TRBV19 and TRBJ1-2; no firm D call. V was cut by 11 bases and J by 8 bases, with 12 bases left in between. The CDR3 totals 10 residues. CDR1 LNHDA and CDR2 SQIVND come from the germline V gene (reference sequence). The chain's CDR3 is CAPRGGGYTF. For the CDR3, the DNA is TGTGCCCCCCGAGGTGGGGGCTACACCTTC.

The chain employs TRBV5-6 and TRBJ2-4; 8 nucleotides align to TRBD1. The V gene's germline CDR1 is SGHDT and CDR2 YYEEEE. Trimming removed 3 bases from V and 3 bases from J; junction bases left unmatched: 11. This CDR3 is 17 amino acids long. The CDR3 reads CASSSRTGLDLKNIQYF. The DNA for the CDR3 is TGTGCCAGCAGCTCACGGACAGGGTTGGACCTCAAAAACATTCAGTACTTC.

The chain couples TRBV12-5 to TRBJ1-5; D uncertain. CDR3 length equals 13 residues. Trimming stripped 2 bases from V and 3 bases from J, with 5 bases between. From germline, CDR1 is LGHNT and CDR2 FRNRAP. The CDR3 DNA is TGTGCTAGTGGTTTGCAGGTCAATCAGCCCCAGCATTTT. Translated, it gives CASGLQVNQPQHF. The whole variable domain, filled in from reference TRBV12-5 and TRBJ1-5, reads DARVTQTPRHKVTEMGQEVTMRCQPILGHNTVFWYRQTMMQGLELLAYFRNRAPLDDSGMPKDRFSAEMPDATLATLKIQPSEPRDSAVYFCASGLQVNQPQHFGDGTRLSIL.

This chain uses TRBV2 with TRBJ2-1; D might be TRBD1 (6 bases). Germline V CDR1 and CDR2: SNHLY, FYNNEI. This CDR3 comprises 12 residues. Trimming stripped 9 bases from V and 3 bases from J, with 9 bases between. The CDR3 DNA follows: TGTGCCAGAAGGGACAACTACAATGAGCAGTTCTTC. It translates to CARRDNYNEQFF.

V usage is TRBV5-5 and J usage is TRBJ1-4, with D maybe TRBD1 (5 bases). The CDR3 extends over 16 amino acids. Trimming removed 6 bases at V and 3 bases at J, with 18 bases between. The germline CDR1 and CDR2 sequences are SGHKS and YYEKEE (reference sequence). In DNA form, the CDR3 reads TGTGCCAGCACCCCCGCGGGGGGGGTTGCTAATGAAAAACTGTTTTTT. Translation gives CASTPAGGVANEKLFF.

The chain links TRBV20-1 to TRBJ1-1, with unresolved D. The CDR3 runs to 14 residues. CDR1 and CDR2 (germline): DFQATT, SNEGSKA (reference sequence). Between the trimmed V and J ends, which lost 3 bases and 4 bases, there was a span of 15 bases. Here the CDR3 DNA reads TGCAGTGCTAGTAACCGGCGAGAGGGCACTGAAGCTTTCTTT. The encoded protein is CSASNRREGTEAFF.

The chain couples TRBV7-3 to TRBJ2-2; 14 bases match TRBD2. The CDR3 length is 16 residues. Germline assignment: CDR1 SGHTA and CDR2 FQGTGA. V dropped 4 bases and J dropped 4; count of bases not matched to a gene: 2. The CDR3 region has the DNA TGTGCCAGCAGCTCCGGACTAGCGGGGGGCACCGGGGAGCTGTTTTTT. Translated, it gives CASSSGLAGGTGELFF. The full variable domain, completed using reference TRBV7-3 and TRBJ2-2, is GAGVSQTPSNKVTEKGKYVELRCDPISGHTALYWYRQSLGQGPEFLIYFQGTGAADDSGLPNDRFFAVRPEGSVSTLKIQRTERGDSAVYLCASSSGLAGGTGELFFGEGSRLTVL.

The V gene is TRBV6-6, the J gene TRBJ1-6; TRBD1 might be the D (6 bases). Trimming pared 6 bases from V and 7 bases from J, leaving 13 bases between. There are 14 residues in the CDR3. The germline V gene encodes CDR1 MNHNY and CDR2 SVGAGI (reference sequence). The CDR3 nucleotides are TGTGCCAGCAGCTACGACAGGAGGAATTCACCCCTCCACTTT. Its translation is CASSYDRRNSPLHF.

The V gene is TRBV19, the J gene TRBJ2-5, with D possibly being TRBD2 (5 bases). The germline V gene has CDR1 LNHDA and CDR2 SQIVND (reference sequence). V shed 5 bases and J shed 2 bases, with 9 bases lying between them. The CDR3 totals 13 residues. Here the CDR3 DNA reads TGTGCCAGTAGTCCTACGGGACAAGAGACCCAGTACTTC. As protein: CASSPTGQETQYF.

This chain connects TRBV6-5 to TRBJ2-7; 8 bases match TRBD1. V shed 3 bases, J shed 4 bases, and the junction held 11 bases outside the gene matches. The V gene's germline CDR1 is MNHEY and CDR2 SVGAGI. The CDR3 sequence is 16 residues long. CDR3 amino acids: CASSYSDRGQAYEQYF. The DNA of the CDR3 is TGTGCCAGCAGTTATAGTGACAGGGGTCAAGCTTACGAGCAGTACTTC.

The chain employs TRBV9 and TRBJ1-2; D unclear. CDR3 size: 14 residues. Per the germline V gene, CDR1 is SGDLS and CDR2 is YYNGEE. V lost 4 bases and J lost 3, with 13 bases in between. CDR3 nucleotides: TGTGCCAGCAGCAAGTCCGGGATCGACTATGGCTACACCTTC. Translated, it gives CASSKSGIDYGYTF. The full variable domain, rest sourced from reference TRBV9 and TRBJ1-2, is DSGVTQTPKHLITATGQRVTLRCSPRSGDLSVYWYQQSLDQGLQFLIQYYNGEERAKGNILERFSAQQFPDLHSELNLSSLELGDSALYFCASSKSGIDYGYTFGSGTRLTVV.

The CDR3, as DNA: TGTGCCAGCTCACCAGGGGCGGGGGACCCTCGGGGCTACACCTTC. It specifies CASSPGAGDPRGYTF. The chain combines TRBV18 with TRBJ1-2; TRBD1 is a possible D gene (5 bases). CDR1 and CDR2 from the germline V gene are KGHSH and LQKENI. CDR3 size: 15 residues. V lost 2 bases and J lost 8, with 18 bases in between.

The chain combines TRBV5-1 with TRBJ1-4, with TRBD1 as a possible D gene (6 bases). CDR3 size: 15 residues. Trimming took off 0 bases at V and 8 bases at J, with 14 bases between the two ends. Germline V lookup: CDR1 SGHRS, CDR2 YFSETQ. CDR3 residues: CASSLAYGGAEKLFF. DNA for the CDR3: TGCGCCAGCAGCTTGGCCTACGGGGGGGCCGAAAAACTGTTTTTT.

The rearrangement links TRBV4-1 to TRBJ2-3; 13 bases map to TRBD2. CDR1 and CDR2 (germline): MGHRA, YSYEKL. The CDR3 has 16 residues. V lost 4 bases to trimming and J lost 5 bases; unmatched junction nucleotides: 6. Here the CDR3 reads CASSPQLAGGRDTQYF. The CDR3 DNA sequence: TGCGCCAGCAGCCCCCAACTAGCGGGGGGGCGAGATACGCAGTATTTT.

This chain connects TRBV6-5 to TRBJ1-1, with no clear D. V was pared by 7 bases and J by 1 base, with 4 bases between. This CDR3 is 11 amino acids long. CDR1 is MNHEY and CDR2 is SVGAGI in the germline V gene. The CDR3 DNA reads TGTGCCAGCAAGAGGAACACTGAAGCTTTCTTT. It translates to CASKRNTEAFF.

The chain employs TRBV3-1 (or the pseudogene TRBV3-2) and TRBJ1-2; possibly TRBD1 for D (5 bases). The length of the CDR3 is 14 residues. V gave up 5 bases and J gave up 4 bases, with 14 bases separating them. Germline V lookup: CDR1 LGHDT, CDR2 YNNKEL (reference sequence). This CDR3 is CASSLWQGRYGYTF. The CDR3 nucleotides read TGTGCCAGCAGCTTATGGCAGGGCCGCTATGGCTACACCTTC.

In its sample, this clone was seen once. The chain carries TRBV5-8 and TRBJ1-4; 9 nucleotides agree with TRBD1. With V trimmed by 4 bases and J by 6 bases, 10 bases remained unmatched. Germline CDR1 is SGHTS and CDR2 is YDEGEE. The CDR3 runs 16 residues. In nucleotides, the CDR3 is TGTGCCAGCAGCCTACACACCGGGACAGGGCATGAAAAACTGTTTTTT. The encoded protein is CASSLHTGTGHEKLFF.

The V call is TRBV6-5, the J call TRBJ1-2, with D possibly matching TRBD1 (6 bases). There are 12 residues in the CDR3. With 6 bases removed from V and 8 bases from J, the gap between germline ends came to 13 bases. Germline V gives CDR1 MNHEY, CDR2 SVGAGI. CDR3 nucleotide sequence: TGTGCCAGCAGGCCGCGGCAGGGGGGCTACACCTTC. It specifies CASRPRQGGYTF.

This clone came up once. The chain links TRBV12-3 or TRBV12-4 to TRBJ1-1; D is possibly TRBD1 (6 bases). This CDR3 spans 12 amino acids. Trimming removed 6 bases at V and 8 bases at J, with 13 bases between. The CDR3 is CASRTGRHEAFF. The CDR3 DNA is TGTGCCAGCAGGACAGGCAGGCACGAAGCTTTCTTT.

The rearrangement uses TRBV7-9 and TRBJ2-1; TRBD2 matches 7 bases. Germline-derived CDR1 and CDR2 are SEHNR and FQNEAQ (reference sequence). With V trimmed by 1 base and J by 2 bases, 8 bases remained unmatched. This CDR3 is 17 amino acids long. The CDR3 region is CASSLGSAAGAYNEQFF. CDR3 DNA sequence: TGTGCCAGCAGCTTAGGTTCGGCGGCGGGGGCCTACAATGAGCAGTTCTTC.

The chain employs TRBV6-6 and TRBJ1-1, with 8 bases lining up with TRBD1. J lost 10 bases, V lost 10 bases, and 11 bases had no gene match. The CDR3 loop spans 12 amino acids. Germline V CDR1 and CDR2: MNHNY, SVGAGI (reference sequence). Here the CDR3 DNA reads TGTGCCACGTCAACAGGACAGGGCTCAGCTTTCTTT. This encodes CATSTGQGSAFF.

This rearrangement joins TRBV5-1 to TRBJ1-1, with 8 bases aligning to TRBD1. Trimming cost V 4 bases and J 4 bases; bases outside gene matches: 6. Germline V CDR1 and CDR2: SGHRS, YFSETQ. The CDR3 runs to 14 residues. DNA of the CDR3: TGCGCCAGCAGCCCGGGACAGGCGGGCACTGAAGCTTTCTTT. This translates into CASSPGQAGTEAFF.

The chain is built from TRBV7-9 and TRBJ1-2, with D possibly being TRBD1 (5 bases). The V gene's germline CDR1 is SEHNR and CDR2 FQNEAQ (reference sequence). Trimming stripped 4 bases from V and 6 bases from J, with 18 bases between. The CDR3 sequence is 15 residues long. The chain's CDR3 is CASSYQGRGLDGYTF. CDR3 nucleotide sequence: TGTGCCAGCAGCTACCAAGGTCGGGGGTTGGATGGCTACACCTTC.

This clone appeared a few times. The chain has TRBV3-1 (or the pseudogene TRBV3-2) and TRBJ1-2; a possible D gene is TRBD1 (5 bases). This CDR3 comprises 14 residues. Per the germline V gene, CDR1 is LGHDT and CDR2 is YNNKEL (reference sequence). V lost 0 bases to trimming and J lost 5 bases, with 10 bases between them. CDR3 amino acids: CASSQDRGGYGYTF. The DNA for the CDR3 is TGTGCCAGCAGCCAAGATCGGGGGGGATATGGCTACACCTTC.

The chain employs TRBV6-5 and TRBJ2-3; D gene uncertain. This CDR3 region has 15 residues. V was cut by 6 bases and J by 1 base, with 14 bases left in between. Germline loops: CDR1 MNHEY, CDR2 SVGAGI. The CDR3 DNA follows: TGTGCCAGCAGATCATCCAGGTCGCGCACAGATACGCAGTATTTT. Its translation is CASRSSRSRTDTQYF.

The chain couples TRBV11-2 to TRBJ1-2; 8 positions agree with TRBD1. With 0 bases clipped from V and 8 bases from J, the junction kept 2 bases outside the gene matches. This CDR3 has 13 amino acids. Looked up from germline, CDR1 is SGHAT and CDR2 is FQNNGV. The CDR3 spells CASSLDRGQGYTF. The CDR3 DNA sequence: TGTGCCAGCAGCTTAGACAGGGGGCAAGGCTACACCTTC.

The V call is TRBV5-4, the J call TRBJ1-4, with 11 positions matching TRBD1. This CDR3 is built from 14 residues. Germline CDR1 reads SGHNT; CDR2 reads YYREEE (reference sequence). V gave up 4 bases and J gave up 8 bases; unmatched junction bases: 4. The CDR3 here is CASSMGQGGEKLFF. CDR3 nucleotides: TGTGCCAGCAGCATGGGACAGGGGGGAGAAAAACTGTTTTTT.